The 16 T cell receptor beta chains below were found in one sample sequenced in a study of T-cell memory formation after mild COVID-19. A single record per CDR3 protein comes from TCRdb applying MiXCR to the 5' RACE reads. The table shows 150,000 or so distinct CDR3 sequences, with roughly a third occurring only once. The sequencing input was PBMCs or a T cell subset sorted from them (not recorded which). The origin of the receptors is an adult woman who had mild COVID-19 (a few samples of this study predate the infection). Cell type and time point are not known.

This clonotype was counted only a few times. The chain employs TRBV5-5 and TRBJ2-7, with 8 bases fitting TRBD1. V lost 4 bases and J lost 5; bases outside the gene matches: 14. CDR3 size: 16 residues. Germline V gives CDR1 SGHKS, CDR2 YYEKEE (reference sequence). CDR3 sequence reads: CASSPVEGQVFNEQYF. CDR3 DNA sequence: TGTGCCAGCAGCCCGGTGGAGGGACAGGTCTTCAACGAGCAGTACTTC.

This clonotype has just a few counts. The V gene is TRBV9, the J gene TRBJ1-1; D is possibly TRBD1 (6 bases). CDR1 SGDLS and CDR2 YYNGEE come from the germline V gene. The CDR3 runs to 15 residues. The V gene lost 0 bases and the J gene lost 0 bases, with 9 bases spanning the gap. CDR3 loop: CASSVGDNVNTEAFF. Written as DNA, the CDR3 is TGTGCCAGCAGCGTAGGGGACAACGTGAACACTGAAGCTTTCTTT.

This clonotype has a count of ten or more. The CDR3 bases are TGTGCCAGCAGCACAACAGTCGGGACTAGCAACAATGAGCAGTTCTTC. This sequence encodes CASSTTVGTSNNEQFF. The chain links TRBV7-9 to TRBJ2-1; 9 nucleotides agree with TRBD2. Unmatched junction bases numbered 10, after V lost 5 bases and J lost 5 bases. The CDR3 length is 16 residues. Per germline, CDR1 SEHNR and CDR2 FQNEAQ (reference sequence). The variable domain in full, with the rest retrieved from reference TRBV7-9 and TRBJ2-1, is DTGVSQNPRHKITKRGQNVTFRCDPISEHNRLYWYRQTLGQGPEFLTYFQNEAQLEKSRLLSDRFSAERPKGSFSTLEIQRTEQGDSAMYLCASSTTVGTSNNEQFFGPGTRLTVL.

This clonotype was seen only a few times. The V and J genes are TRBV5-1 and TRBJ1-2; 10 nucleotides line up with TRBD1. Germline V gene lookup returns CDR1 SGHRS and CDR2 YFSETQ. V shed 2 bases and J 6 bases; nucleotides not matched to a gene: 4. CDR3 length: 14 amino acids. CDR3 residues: CASSFDRGRDGYTF. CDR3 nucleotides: TGCGCCAGCAGCTTCGACAGGGGGCGGGATGGCTACACCTTC. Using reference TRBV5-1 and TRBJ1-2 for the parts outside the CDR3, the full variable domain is KAGVTQTPRYLIKTRGQQVTLSCSPISGHRSVSWYQQTPGQGLQFLFEYFSETQRNKGNFPGRFSGRQFSNSRSEMNVSTLELGDSALYLCASSFDRGRDGYTFGSGTRLTVV.

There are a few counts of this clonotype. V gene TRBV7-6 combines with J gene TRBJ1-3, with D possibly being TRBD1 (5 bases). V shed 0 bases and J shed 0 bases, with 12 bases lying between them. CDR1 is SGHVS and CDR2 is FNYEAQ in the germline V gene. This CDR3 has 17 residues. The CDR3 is CASSLASGRASGNTIYF. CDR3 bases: TGTGCCAGCAGCTTAGCCTCTGGCAGGGCCTCTGGAAACACCATATATTTT.

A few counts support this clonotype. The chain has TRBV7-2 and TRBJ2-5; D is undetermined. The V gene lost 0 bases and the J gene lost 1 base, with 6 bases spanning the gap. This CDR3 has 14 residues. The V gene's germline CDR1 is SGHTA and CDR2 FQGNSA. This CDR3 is CASSLASSQETQYF. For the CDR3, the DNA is TGTGCCAGCAGCTTAGCCTCCAGCCAAGAGACCCAGTACTTC.

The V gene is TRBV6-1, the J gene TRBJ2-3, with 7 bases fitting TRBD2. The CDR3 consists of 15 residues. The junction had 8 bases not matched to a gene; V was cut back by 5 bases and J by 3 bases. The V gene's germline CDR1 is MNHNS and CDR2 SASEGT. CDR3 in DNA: TGTGCCAGCAGTCAGAGAGCGGGGTCGACAGATACGCAGTATTTT. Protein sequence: CASSQRAGSTDTQYF.

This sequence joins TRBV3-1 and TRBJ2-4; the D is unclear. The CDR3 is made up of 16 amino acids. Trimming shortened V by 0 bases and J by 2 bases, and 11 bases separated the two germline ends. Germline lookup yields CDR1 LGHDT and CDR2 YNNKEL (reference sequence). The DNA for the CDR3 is TGTGCCAGCAGCCAAGATAGAAGGAGAACCAAAAACATTCAGTACTTC. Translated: CASSQDRRRTKNIQYF.

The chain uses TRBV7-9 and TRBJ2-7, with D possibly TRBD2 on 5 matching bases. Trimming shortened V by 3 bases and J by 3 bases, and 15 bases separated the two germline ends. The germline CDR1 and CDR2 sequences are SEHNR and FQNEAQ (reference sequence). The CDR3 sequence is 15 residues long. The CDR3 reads CASSFGADAFYEQYF. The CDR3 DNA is TGTGCCAGCAGCTTTGGAGCGGATGCATTCTACGAGCAGTACTTC.

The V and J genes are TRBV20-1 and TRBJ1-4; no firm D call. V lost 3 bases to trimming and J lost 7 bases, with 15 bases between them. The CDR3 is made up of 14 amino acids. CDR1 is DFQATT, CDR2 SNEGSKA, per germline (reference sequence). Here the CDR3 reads CSASLEPAGEKLFF. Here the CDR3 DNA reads TGCAGTGCTAGTCTAGAGCCGGCGGGTGAAAAACTGTTTTTT.

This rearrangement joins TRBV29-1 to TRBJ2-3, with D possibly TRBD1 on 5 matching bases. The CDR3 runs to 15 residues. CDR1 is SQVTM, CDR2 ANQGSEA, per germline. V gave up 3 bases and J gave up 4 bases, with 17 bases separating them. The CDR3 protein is CSVDKSGYRADTQYF. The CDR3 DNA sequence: TGCAGCGTTGATAAATCAGGGTACAGAGCAGATACGCAGTATTTT.

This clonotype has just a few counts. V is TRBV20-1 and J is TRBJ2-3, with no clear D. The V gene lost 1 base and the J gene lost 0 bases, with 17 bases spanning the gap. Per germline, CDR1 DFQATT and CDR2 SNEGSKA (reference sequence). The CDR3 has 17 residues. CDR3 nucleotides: TGCAGTGCTAGAGCGATCGTCTGGGCGGCAAGCACAGATACGCAGTATTTT. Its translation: CSARAIVWAASTDTQYF.

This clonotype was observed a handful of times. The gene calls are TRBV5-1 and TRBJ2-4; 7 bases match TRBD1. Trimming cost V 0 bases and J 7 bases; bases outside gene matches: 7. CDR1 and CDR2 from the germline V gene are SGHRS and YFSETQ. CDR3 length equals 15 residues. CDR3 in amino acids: CASSLARTGANIQYF. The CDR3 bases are TGCGCCAGCAGCTTGGCCAGAACAGGGGCGAACATTCAGTACTTC.

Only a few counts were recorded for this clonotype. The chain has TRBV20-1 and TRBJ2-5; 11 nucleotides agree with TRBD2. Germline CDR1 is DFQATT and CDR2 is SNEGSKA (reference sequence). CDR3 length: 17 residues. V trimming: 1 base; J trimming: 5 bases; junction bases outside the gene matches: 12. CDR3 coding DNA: TGCAGTGCTAGAGTAGCGGGGGGGCAAAGAATTAGGGAGACCCAGTACTTC. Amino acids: CSARVAGGQRIRETQYF.

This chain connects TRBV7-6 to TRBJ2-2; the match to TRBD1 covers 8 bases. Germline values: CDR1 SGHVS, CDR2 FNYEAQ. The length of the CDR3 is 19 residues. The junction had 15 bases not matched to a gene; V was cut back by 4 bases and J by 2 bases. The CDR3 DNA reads TGTGCCAGCAGCTCCCTCCGGAGTTCGACAGGGGCTAACACCGGGGAGCTGTTTTTT. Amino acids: CASSSLRSSTGANTGELFF.

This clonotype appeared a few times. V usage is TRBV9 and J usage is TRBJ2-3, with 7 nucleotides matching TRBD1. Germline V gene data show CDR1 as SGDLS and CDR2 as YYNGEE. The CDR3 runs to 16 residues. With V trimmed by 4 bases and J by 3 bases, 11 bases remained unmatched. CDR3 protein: CASSQWGTGDTDTQYF. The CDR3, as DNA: TGTGCCAGCAGCCAGTGGGGTACAGGGGATACAGATACGCAGTATTTT.